What follows is one TCR beta chain and its context. The specificity of this receptor is unknown. No much larger clone exists at a distance of one base, and base qualities are not known. Different DNA sequences within this sample yield the same CDR3. This sample was included in a study of T cell clonotyping in hematopoietic cell transplantation (dated by TCRdb to about 2021). General notes on the study: Recipient samples taken before transplant were collected after cytoreduction. The study collected 130 or so blood samples from 30 to 35 consecutive transplant recipients and their related donors. Patients were recruited between late 2015 and 2017 and followed until late 2020 or death.

Its CDR3 holds 13 amino acids, cysteine through phenylalanine. The CDR3 DNA has 39 bases and is translated from base 1. The V and J ends are trimmed by 0 bases and 5 bases, leaving 7 bases between them. CDR1 is given as SGHAT and CDR2 as FQNNGV, both from the germline V gene. In light of the paper, this sample's time point label describes: recipient sample about 28 days before transplant, after cytoreduction. Blood from recipients was drawn roughly 28 days before transplant, then again at days 30, 100 and 180 after transplant. Nuclei Lysis Solution was used to extract genomic DNA from fresh or cryopreserved unfractionated peripheral blood mononuclear cells. The investigation overall reported the following: A decrease in recipient TCR diversity was observed after transplant, and a progressive increase in pathologically expanded clonotypes was seen from day 30 to day 180. Inverse Simpson Index values from donors and from recipients before transplant predicted broader TCR repertoire diversity after transplant. The sample size was limited and the cells went unsorted, which meant the CD4 and CD8 repertoire contributions could not be told apart. Just a small fraction of recipient repertoires overlapped with donor repertoires, and more than 95% appeared de novo at the given depth.

TCR beta CDR3 regions were amplified from genomic DNA with the immunoSEQ assay, a bias-controlled multiplex PCR using V- and J-specific primers. In a second PCR step, the CDR3 amplicons were tagged with a proprietary barcode plus Illumina adapter sequences. CDR3 libraries were sequenced on an Illumina MiSeq instrument. Turning to the authors' computational methods: Export and quality control were done with immunoSEQ Analyzer 3.0, while downstream analyses used R Bioconductor and Immunarch. Only productive rearrangements in the normalized downsampled data set were used to calculate repertoire metrics. Clonotypes larger than 5 templates in the normalized cohort were defined as pathologically expanded. The Inverse Simpson Index was used to measure repertoire diversity. CMV-specificity analyses were carried out on the non-normalized data set to capture all clonotypes. This immuneACCESS table, as held by TCRdb, lists in-frame sequences with V and J called but not all clones. Of the missing ones, under half trace to an unresolved V gene in checked studies; the others have no known cause. V and J calls and clone size are as listed in that table; D and trimming were resolved from the DNA. The sample table contains roughly 50,000 clones; only one count was recorded for about nine tenths of them. In total, the top ten clones hold under 7% of the sample.

The clonotype comes from a man between 60 and 70 years old with biphenotypic leukemia. Some clones in this sample may be carry-over from other donors' samples. The rearranged segments are TRBV11-2 and TRBJ2-5; the D gene lacks a confident call. The source material was peripheral blood mononuclear cells, sampled before stem cell transplant. CDR3 reads: CASSLDLRETQYF. The nucleotide sequence reads TGTGCCAGCAGCTTAGATCTCCGGGAGACCCAGTACTTC.